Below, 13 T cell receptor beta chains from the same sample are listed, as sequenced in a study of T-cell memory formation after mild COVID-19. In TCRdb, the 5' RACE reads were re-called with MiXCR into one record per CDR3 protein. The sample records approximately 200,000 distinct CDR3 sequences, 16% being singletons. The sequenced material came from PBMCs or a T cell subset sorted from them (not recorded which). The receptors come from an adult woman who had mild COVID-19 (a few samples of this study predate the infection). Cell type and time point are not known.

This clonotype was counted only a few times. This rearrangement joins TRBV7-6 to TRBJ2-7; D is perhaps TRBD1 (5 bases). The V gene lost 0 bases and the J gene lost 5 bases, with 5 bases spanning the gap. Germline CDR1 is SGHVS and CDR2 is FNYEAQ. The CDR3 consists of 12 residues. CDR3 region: CASSLADNEQYF. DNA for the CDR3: TGTGCCAGCAGCTTAGCGGACAACGAGCAGTACTTC.

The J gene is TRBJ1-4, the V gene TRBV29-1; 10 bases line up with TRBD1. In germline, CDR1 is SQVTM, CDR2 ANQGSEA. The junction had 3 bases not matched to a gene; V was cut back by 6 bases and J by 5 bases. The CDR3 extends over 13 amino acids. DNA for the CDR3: TGCAGCGTGAGGACAGGGGGGAATGAAAAACTGTTTTTT. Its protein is CSVRTGGNEKLFF.

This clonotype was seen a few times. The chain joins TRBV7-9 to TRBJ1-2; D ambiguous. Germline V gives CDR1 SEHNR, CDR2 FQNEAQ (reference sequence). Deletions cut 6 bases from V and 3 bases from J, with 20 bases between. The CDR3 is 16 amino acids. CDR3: CASRHGGTDRDYGYTF. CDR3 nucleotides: TGTGCCAGCAGGCACGGCGGCACGGACCGGGACTATGGCTACACCTTC.

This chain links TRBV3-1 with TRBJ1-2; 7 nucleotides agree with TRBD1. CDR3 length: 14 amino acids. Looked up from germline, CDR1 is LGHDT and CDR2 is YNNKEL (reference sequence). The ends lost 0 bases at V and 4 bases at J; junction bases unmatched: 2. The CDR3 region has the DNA TGTGCCAGCAGCCAAGAATCAGGGGGCTATGGCTACACCTTC. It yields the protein CASSQESGGYGYTF.

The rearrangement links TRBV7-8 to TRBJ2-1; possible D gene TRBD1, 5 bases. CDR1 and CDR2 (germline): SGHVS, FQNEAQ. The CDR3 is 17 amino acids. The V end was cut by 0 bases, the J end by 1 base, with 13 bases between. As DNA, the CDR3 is TGTGCCAGCAGCTTAGCCAGGGCCCTACTATCCTACAATGAGCAGTTCTTC. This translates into CASSLARALLSYNEQFF.

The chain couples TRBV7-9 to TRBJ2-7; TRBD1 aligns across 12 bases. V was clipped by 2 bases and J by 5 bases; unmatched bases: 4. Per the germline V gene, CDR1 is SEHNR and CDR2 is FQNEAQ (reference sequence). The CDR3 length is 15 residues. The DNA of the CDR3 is TGTGCCAGCAGCTTATCTGGGACAGGGGGCGACGAGCAGTACTTC. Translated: CASSLSGTGGDEQYF.

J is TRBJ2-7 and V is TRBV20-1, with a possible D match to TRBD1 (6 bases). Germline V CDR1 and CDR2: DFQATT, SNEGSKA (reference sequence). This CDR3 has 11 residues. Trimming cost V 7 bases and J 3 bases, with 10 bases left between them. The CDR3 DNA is TGCAGTGGGCAGGGGAACTACGAGCAGTACTTC. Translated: CSGQGNYEQYF.

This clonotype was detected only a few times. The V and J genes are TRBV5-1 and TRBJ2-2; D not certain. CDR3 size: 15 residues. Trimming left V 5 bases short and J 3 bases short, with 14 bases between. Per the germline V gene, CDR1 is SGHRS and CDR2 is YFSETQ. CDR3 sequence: CASRVSGSYTGELFF. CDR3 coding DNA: TGCGCCAGCAGGGTCTCGGGCTCATACACCGGGGAGCTGTTTTTT.

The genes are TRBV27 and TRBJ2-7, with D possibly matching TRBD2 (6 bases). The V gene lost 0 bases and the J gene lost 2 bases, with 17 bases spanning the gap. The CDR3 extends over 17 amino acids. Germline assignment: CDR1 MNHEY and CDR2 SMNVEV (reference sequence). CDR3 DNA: TGTGCCAGCAGTTTATCCCCGACTAGGGCCCTGGCCTACGAGCAGTACTTC. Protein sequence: CASSLSPTRALAYEQYF.

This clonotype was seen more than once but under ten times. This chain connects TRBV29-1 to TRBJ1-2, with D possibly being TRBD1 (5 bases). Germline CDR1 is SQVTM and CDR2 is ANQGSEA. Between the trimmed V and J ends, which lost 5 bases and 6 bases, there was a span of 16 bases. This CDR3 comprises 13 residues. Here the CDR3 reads CSVLWTTADGYTF. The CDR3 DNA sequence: TGCAGCGTTTTATGGACAACCGCCGATGGCTACACCTTC.

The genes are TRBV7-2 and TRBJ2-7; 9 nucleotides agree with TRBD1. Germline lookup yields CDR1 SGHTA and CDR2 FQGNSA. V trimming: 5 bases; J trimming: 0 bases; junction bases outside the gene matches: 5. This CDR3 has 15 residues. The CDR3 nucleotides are TGTGCCAGCAGCCGGGACAGGGAATCCTCCTACGAGCAGTACTTC. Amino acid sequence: CASSRDRESSYEQYF.

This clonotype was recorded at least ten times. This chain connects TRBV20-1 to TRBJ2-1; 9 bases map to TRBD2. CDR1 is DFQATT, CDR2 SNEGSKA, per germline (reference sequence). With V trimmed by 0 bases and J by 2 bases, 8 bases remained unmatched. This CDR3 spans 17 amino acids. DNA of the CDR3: TGCAGTGCTAGAGATGAAGGGCGGGGGGGACCCTACAATGAGCAGTTCTTC. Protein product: CSARDEGRGGPYNEQFF.

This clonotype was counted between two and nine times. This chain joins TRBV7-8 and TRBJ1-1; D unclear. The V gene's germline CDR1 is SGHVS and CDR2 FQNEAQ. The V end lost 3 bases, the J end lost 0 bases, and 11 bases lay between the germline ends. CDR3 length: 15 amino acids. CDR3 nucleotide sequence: TGTGCCAGCAGCTTTCCCCCTGGGGTGAACACTGAAGCTTTCTTT. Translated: CASSFPPGVNTEAFF.